Given below is one TCR beta chain in context. Isolated per sample were at least 6 million PBMCs. The data were taken from a study of blood T cells in healthy people across ages. The authors ran a second PCR of about 7 to 11 cycles using a sample-barcoded 5' primer and a J-beta primer mix. TCRdb passed the 5' RACE reads through MiXCR, listing each CDR3 protein once. Of over a million distinct CDR3 sequences listed, 55% to 75% are singletons. This CDR3 region has 17 residues. The V gene end was trimmed by 3 bases and the J gene end by 1 base; junction bases not matched to a gene: 9. Germline loops: CDR1 SEHNR, CDR2 FQNEAQ (reference sequence).

The sample was blood. V usage is TRBV7-9 and J usage is TRBJ2-3, with 8 bases identical to TRBD1. This clonotype originated in a man in his late teens or twenties in good health. CDR3 in amino acids: CASSFRPKTGGTDTQYF. The CDR3 DNA sequence: TGTGCCAGCAGCTTTCGGCCTAAGACAGGGGGCACAGATACGCAGTATTTT.